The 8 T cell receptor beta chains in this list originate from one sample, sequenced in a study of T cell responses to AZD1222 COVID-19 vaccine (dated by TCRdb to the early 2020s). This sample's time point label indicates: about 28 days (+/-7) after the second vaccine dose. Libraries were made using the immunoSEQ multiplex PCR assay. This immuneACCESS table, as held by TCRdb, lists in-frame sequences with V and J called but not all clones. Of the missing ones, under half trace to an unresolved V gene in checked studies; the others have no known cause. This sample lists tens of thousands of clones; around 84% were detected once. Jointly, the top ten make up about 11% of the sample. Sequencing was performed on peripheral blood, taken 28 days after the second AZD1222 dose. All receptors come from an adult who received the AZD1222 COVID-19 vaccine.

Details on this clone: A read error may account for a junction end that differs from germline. The CDR3 DNA follows: TGTGCTAGCAGCCGGGGACAGGGAAATTCACCCCTCCACTTT. Protein sequence: CASSRGQGNSPLHF. The V and J genes are TRBV7-7 and TRBJ1-6; 9 nucleotides align to TRBD1. The CDR3 spans 14 residues. Germline V gene sequence: CDR1 SSHAT, CDR2 FNYEAQ (reference sequence).

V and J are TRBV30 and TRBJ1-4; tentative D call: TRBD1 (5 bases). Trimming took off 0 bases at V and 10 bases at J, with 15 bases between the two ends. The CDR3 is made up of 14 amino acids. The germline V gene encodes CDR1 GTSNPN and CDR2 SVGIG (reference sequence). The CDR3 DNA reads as TGTGCCTGGAGTGTACGGGGGGAGGGGAGAAAACTGTTTTTT. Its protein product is CAWSVRGEGRKLFF.

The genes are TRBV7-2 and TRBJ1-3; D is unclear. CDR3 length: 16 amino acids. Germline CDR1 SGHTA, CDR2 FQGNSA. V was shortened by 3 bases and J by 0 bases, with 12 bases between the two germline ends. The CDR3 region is CASSLGIVPSGNTIYF. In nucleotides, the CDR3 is TGTGCCAGCAGCTTGGGAATCGTTCCCTCTGGAAACACCATATATTTT.

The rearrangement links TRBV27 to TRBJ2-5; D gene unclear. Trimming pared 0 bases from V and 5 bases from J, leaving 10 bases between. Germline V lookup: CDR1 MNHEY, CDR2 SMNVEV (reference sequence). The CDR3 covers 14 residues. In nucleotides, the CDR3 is TGTGCCAGCAGTTTATCTCCCCTGGAGGAGACCCAGTACTTC. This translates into CASSLSPLEETQYF.

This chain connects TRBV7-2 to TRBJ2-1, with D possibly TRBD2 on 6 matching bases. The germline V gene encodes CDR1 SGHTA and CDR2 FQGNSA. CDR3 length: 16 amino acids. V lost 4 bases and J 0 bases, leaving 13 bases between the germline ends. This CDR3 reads CASSSRLGGSYNEQFF. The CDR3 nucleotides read TGTGCCAGCAGCTCTAGACTGGGGGGCTCCTACAATGAGCAGTTCTTC.

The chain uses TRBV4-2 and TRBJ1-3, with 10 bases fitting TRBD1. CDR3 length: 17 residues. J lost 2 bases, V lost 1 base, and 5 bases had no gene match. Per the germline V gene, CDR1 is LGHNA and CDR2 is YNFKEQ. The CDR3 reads CASSQVTGTGAGNTIYF. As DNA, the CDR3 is TGTGCCAGCAGCCAAGTCACGGGGACAGGGGCTGGAAACACCATATATTTT.

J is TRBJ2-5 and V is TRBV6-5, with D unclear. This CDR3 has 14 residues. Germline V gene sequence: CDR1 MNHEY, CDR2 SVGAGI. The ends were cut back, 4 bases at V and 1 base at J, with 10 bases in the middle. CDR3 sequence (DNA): TGTGCCAGCAGTTGGTCGGGCCCCCAAGAGACCCAGTACTTC. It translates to CASSWSGPQETQYF.

CDR3 residues: CASRPRLKSDYGYTF. DNA of the CDR3: TGTGCCAGCAGGCCCCGGCTTAAGAGTGACTATGGCTACACCTTC. V gene TRBV11-2 combines with J gene TRBJ1-2, with D uncertain. This CDR3 comprises 15 residues. V was trimmed by 6 bases and J by 3 bases, leaving 17 bases between them. CDR1 is SGHAT, CDR2 FQNNGV, per germline.